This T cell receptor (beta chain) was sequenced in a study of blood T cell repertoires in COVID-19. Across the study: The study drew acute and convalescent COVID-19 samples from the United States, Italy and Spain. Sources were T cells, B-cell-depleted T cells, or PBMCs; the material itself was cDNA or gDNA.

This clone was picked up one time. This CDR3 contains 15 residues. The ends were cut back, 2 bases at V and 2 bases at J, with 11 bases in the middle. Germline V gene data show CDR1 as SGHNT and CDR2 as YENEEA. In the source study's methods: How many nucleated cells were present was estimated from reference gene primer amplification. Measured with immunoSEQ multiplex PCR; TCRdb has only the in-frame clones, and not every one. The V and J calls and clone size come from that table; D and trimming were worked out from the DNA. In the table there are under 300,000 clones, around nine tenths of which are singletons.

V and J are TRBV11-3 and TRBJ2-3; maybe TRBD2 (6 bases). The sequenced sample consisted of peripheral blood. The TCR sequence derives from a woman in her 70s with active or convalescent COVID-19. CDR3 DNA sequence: TGTGCCAGCAGCTTAAAGCGGGCATTCACAGATACGCAGTATTTT. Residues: CASSLKRAFTDTQYF.